This TCR beta chain stems from a study of T cells expressing NK-cell markers. Overall study: According to the study, TCR beta repertoires originated from sorted CD3+CD56+NKG2C+, CD3+CD56+NKG2C- and CD3+CD56-NKG2C+ T cells.

The authors generated TCR beta cDNA through 5'RACE template switching with UMIs. Reanalyzing the 5' RACE reads, TCRdb keeps one entry per CDR3 protein, without DNA. The listing records fewer than 550,000 distinct CDR3 sequences. The length of the CDR3 is 15 residues. CDR1 and CDR2 from the germline V gene are ENHRY and SYGVKD. The TCR sequence derives from a woman aged 45 to 65 in good health. This chain connects TRBV10-3 to TRBJ1-5; without DNA, the TCRdb call of TRBD1 cannot be checked. Sequencing was carried out using blood T cells: a sorted CD56 or NKG2C T cell subset, CD4+ or CD8+ T cells, or bulk PBMC T cells (not recorded which). CDR3 sequence reads: CAISADRSSNQPQHF.